A selection of T cell receptor beta chains follows, all from one sample in a study of blood T cell repertoires in COVID-19. Libraries were prepared by immunoSEQ multiplex PCR; TCRdb keeps only in-frame clonotypes and omits some of them. Counted here are 150,000 to 200,000 clones, approximately 87% occurring once; the ten biggest clones make up roughly 0.9%. The sequenced sample was peripheral blood. These receptors came from a young woman who had recovered from COVID-19. The CDR3 runs from the conserved cysteine through the conserved F or W. Fields, in order: V gene, J gene, D gene, clone size, CDR3 protein, CDR3 DNA. The D gene is left open where the match is weak. Not all rows give a size; the values are once, few, many and, for expanded clones, a class.

V gene: TRBV9; J gene: TRBJ2-2; D gene: TRBD2; clone size: NA; CDR3 protein: CASSVDSRGVGELFF; CDR3 DNA: TGTGCCAGCAGCGTAGATTCGCGGGGGGTCGGGGAGCTGTTTTTT
V gene: TRBV7-9; J gene: TRBJ2-6; D gene: TRBD1; clone size: NA; CDR3 protein: CASSSTGKNPSGANVLTF; CDR3 DNA: TGTGCCAGCAGCTCGACAGGGAAGAACCCATCTGGGGCCAACGTCCTGACTTTC
V gene: TRBV27; J gene: TRBJ2-3; D gene: NA; clone size: NA; CDR3 protein: CASSQPGGSGRTDTQYF; CDR3 DNA: TGTGCCAGCAGTCAGCCAGGTGGGAGCGGCCGCACAGATACGCAGTATTTT
V gene: TRBV7-3; J gene: TRBJ2-5; D gene: NA; clone size: NA; CDR3 protein: CASSLEGPAALGETQYF; CDR3 DNA: TGTGCCAGCAGCTTAGAGGGCCCGGCGGCTCTTGGGGAGACCCAGTACTTC
V gene: TRBV6-2/TRBV6-3; J gene: TRBJ1-5; D gene: NA; clone size: NA; CDR3 protein: CASSYSGTGRYQPQHF; CDR3 DNA: TGTGCCAGCAGTTACTCTGGAACAGGGCGGTATCAGCCCCAGCATTTT
V gene: TRBV7-9; J gene: TRBJ1-2; D gene: TRBD1; clone size: NA; CDR3 protein: CASSSTGGNGYTF; CDR3 DNA: TGTGCCAGCAGCTCGACAGGGGGTAATGGCTACACCTTC
V gene: TRBV6-2/TRBV6-3; J gene: TRBJ2-7; D gene: TRBD2; clone size: NA; CDR3 protein: CASSNSGGVFYEQYF; CDR3 DNA: TGTGCCAGCAGCAATAGCGGGGGGGTTTTCTACGAGCAGTACTTC
V gene: TRBV11-3; J gene: TRBJ2-2; D gene: TRBD2; clone size: once; CDR3 protein: CASSPASGSTGELFF; CDR3 DNA: TGTGCCAGCAGCCCCGCTAGCGGGAGCACCGGGGAGCTGTTTTTT
V gene: TRBV19; J gene: TRBJ2-1; D gene: TRBD2; clone size: NA; CDR3 protein: CASFNRRAGAYEQFF; CDR3 DNA: TGTGCCAGTTTCAATCGCCGAGCGGGAGCCTATGAGCAGTTCTTC
V gene: TRBV18; J gene: TRBJ2-2; D gene: TRBD1; clone size: NA; CDR3 protein: CASSPGQNTGELFF; CDR3 DNA: TGTGCCAGCTCACCGGGACAGAACACCGGGGAGTTGTTTTTT
V gene: TRBV5-4; J gene: TRBJ2-2; D gene: NA; clone size: NA; CDR3 protein: CASSLRGMAGELFF; CDR3 DNA: TGTGCCAGCAGCTTGCGGGGGATGGCCGGGGAGCTGTTTTTT
V gene: TRBV4-3; J gene: TRBJ2-7; D gene: NA; clone size: NA; CDR3 protein: CASSQETGMGSYEQYF; CDR3 DNA: TGCGCCAGCAGCCAAGAAACCGGGATGGGGTCCTACGAGCAGTACTTC
V gene: TRBV6-2/TRBV6-3; J gene: TRBJ1-2; D gene: TRBD1; clone size: NA; CDR3 protein: CASSEAGTGFYGYTF; CDR3 DNA: TGTGCCAGCAGCGAGGCCGGGACAGGGTTCTATGGCTACACCTTC
V gene: TRBV4-1; J gene: TRBJ1-2; D gene: TRBD1; clone size: NA; CDR3 protein: CASSPTGTGFGYTF; CDR3 DNA: TGCGCCAGCAGCCCTACCGGGACAGGGTTCGGCTACACCTTC
V gene: TRBV7-6; J gene: TRBJ2-3; D gene: NA; clone size: NA; CDR3 protein: CASSPPSADTQYF; CDR3 DNA: TGTGCCAGCAGCCCACCAAGCGCAGATACGCAGTATTTT
V gene: TRBV3-1/TRBV3-2; J gene: TRBJ1-1; D gene: NA; clone size: NA; CDR3 protein: CASSLPGTEAFF; CDR3 DNA: TGTGCCAGCAGTCTCCCTGGGACAGAAGCTTTCTTT
V gene: TRBV3-1/TRBV3-2; J gene: TRBJ2-7; D gene: TRBD2; clone size: NA; CDR3 protein: CASSQAAGVQYF; CDR3 DNA: TGTGCCAGCAGCCAAGCAGCGGGGGTGCAGTACTTC
V gene: TRBV11-2; J gene: TRBJ2-3; D gene: NA; clone size: NA; CDR3 protein: CASSRLPRVTDTQYF; CDR3 DNA: TGTGCCAGCAGCCGCTTACCGAGAGTCACAGATACGCAGTATTTT
V gene: TRBV28; J gene: TRBJ2-7; D gene: TRBD1; clone size: NA; CDR3 protein: CASSQSGQVEAYEQYF; CDR3 DNA: TGTGCCAGCAGTCAGTCTGGACAGGTAGAGGCCTACGAGCAGTACTTC
V gene: TRBV3-1/TRBV3-2; J gene: TRBJ2-2; D gene: TRBD1; clone size: once; CDR3 protein: CASSFGTGALVRELFF; CDR3 DNA: TGTGCCAGCAGCTTCGGGACAGGGGCCCTCGTTCGGGAGCTGTTTTTT
V gene: TRBV3-1/TRBV3-2; J gene: TRBJ1-1; D gene: TRBD1; clone size: NA; CDR3 protein: CASSQGHNRGHPEAFF; CDR3 DNA: TGTGCCAGCAGCCAAGGGCACAACAGGGGGCATCCTGAAGCTTTCTTT
V gene: TRBV9; J gene: TRBJ2-5; D gene: TRBD2; clone size: NA; CDR3 protein: CASGPSGGTQYF; CDR3 DNA: TGTGCCAGCGGGCCCTCGGGGGGGACCCAGTACTTC
V gene: TRBV5-1; J gene: TRBJ2-7; D gene: TRBD2; clone size: NA; CDR3 protein: CASSPSGGYEQYF; CDR3 DNA: TGCGCCAGCAGCCCTAGCGGGGGCTACGAGCAGTACTTC
V gene: TRBV9; J gene: TRBJ1-6; D gene: NA; clone size: NA; CDR3 protein: CASNRGDSYNSPLHF; CDR3 DNA: TGTGCCAGTAACCGGGGGGACTCCTATAATTCACCCCTCCACTTT
V gene: TRBV9; J gene: TRBJ1-2; D gene: TRBD1; clone size: once; CDR3 protein: CASSVAKDRFGQYGYTF; CDR3 DNA: TGTGCCAGCAGCGTAGCGAAGGACAGGTTTGGGCAATATGGCTACACCTTC
V gene: TRBV20-1; J gene: TRBJ1-1; D gene: NA; clone size: NA; CDR3 protein: CSARDGTPKGTEAFF; CDR3 DNA: TGCAGTGCTCGTGACGGGACACCCAAGGGCACTGAAGCTTTCTTT
V gene: TRBV4-3; J gene: TRBJ2-7; D gene: TRBD1; clone size: NA; CDR3 protein: CASSQGGQGSYEQYF; CDR3 DNA: TGCGCCAGCAGCCAAGGGGGACAGGGGTCCTACGAGCAGTACTTC
V gene: TRBV29-1; J gene: TRBJ1-6; D gene: TRBD1; clone size: NA; CDR3 protein: CSVALGQGDFGNSPLHF; CDR3 DNA: TGCAGCGTTGCTTTGGGACAGGGCGATTTTGGAAATTCACCCCTCCACTTT
V gene: TRBV4-1; J gene: TRBJ1-2; D gene: TRBD1; clone size: NA; CDR3 protein: CASSQMRGQGAFDYGYTF; CDR3 DNA: TGCGCCAGCAGCCAAATGAGGGGACAGGGGGCGTTCGACTATGGCTACACCTTC
V gene: TRBV9; J gene: TRBJ2-3; D gene: NA; clone size: NA; CDR3 protein: CASSVGGGDNTDTQYF; CDR3 DNA: TGTGCCAGCAGCGTAGGGGGCGGGGATAACACAGATACGCAGTATTTT
V gene: TRBV5-1; J gene: TRBJ1-3; D gene: TRBD1; clone size: NA; CDR3 protein: CASSPGQAGNTIYF; CDR3 DNA: TGCGCCAGCAGCCCGGGACAGGCTGGAAACACCATATATTTT